A single sample gave rise to the 25 T cell receptor beta chains below, sequenced in a study of OX40 agonist ivuxolimab in advanced cancers. Libraries were prepared by immunoSEQ multiplex PCR; TCRdb keeps only in-frame clonotypes and omits some of them. The sample shows roughly 20,000 clones, about 83% of them seen only once. The specimen comprised CD4+ or CD8+ T cells sorted from blood, sampled in a trial of the OX40 agonist ivuxolimab. Source of these receptors: an adult with an advanced solid tumor such as melanoma, head and neck, liver or kidney cancer.

The chain uses TRBV4-2 and TRBJ1-6; D may be TRBD1 (5 bases). This CDR3 has 15 amino acids. Trimming shortened V by 1 base and J by 2 bases, and 6 bases separated the two germline ends. Germline CDR1 is LGHNA and CDR2 is YNFKEQ. The CDR3 region is CASSQGQTYNSPLHF. The CDR3 DNA is TGTGCCAGCAGCCAAGGACAGACCTATAATTCACCCCTCCACTTT.

This sequence joins TRBV25-1 and TRBJ2-7, with D maybe TRBD1 (6 bases). Germline CDR1 reads MGHDK; CDR2 reads SYGVNS. The CDR3 has 16 amino acids. Trimming removed 4 bases from V and 0 bases from J, with 16 bases in between. CDR3 DNA: TGTGCCAGCAGTGGCCCCCGTGGGGGCGGCTCCTACGAGCAGTACTTC. Translating it yields CASSGPRGGGSYEQYF.

This rearrangement joins TRBV5-6 to TRBJ2-3; tentatively, D is TRBD2 (6 bases). The germline gives CDR1 SGHDT, CDR2 YYEEEE. Trimming removed 4 bases from V and 5 bases from J, with 14 bases in between. CDR3 length equals 14 residues. The CDR3 sequence: CASSLGTAVDTQYF. The CDR3 coding sequence is TGTGCCAGCAGCCTCGGGACTGCGGTAGATACGCAGTATTTT. The variable domain in full, with the rest retrieved from reference TRBV5-6 and TRBJ2-3, is DAGVTQSPTHLIKTRGQQVTLRCSPKSGHDTVSWYQQALGQGPQFIFQYYEEEERQRGNFPDRFSGHQFPNYSSELNVNALLLGDSALYLCASSLGTAVDTQYFGPGTRLTVL.

The V and J genes are TRBV7-7 and TRBJ2-1; 9 nucleotides match TRBD1. The CDR3 is 14 residues long. Germline assignment: CDR1 SSHAT and CDR2 FNYEAQ (reference sequence). Unmatched junction bases numbered 7, after V lost 3 bases and J lost 10 bases. The CDR3 region is CASSFKQGAVEQFF. CDR3 DNA: TGTGCCAGCAGCTTTAAACAGGGGGCCGTAGAGCAGTTCTTC.

The CDR3 is CASSLAQGQMYEQYF. For the CDR3, the DNA is TGTGCCAGCAGCTTAGCGCAGGGACAGATGTACGAGCAGTACTTC. J is TRBJ2-7 and V is TRBV7-9; 7 bases match TRBD1. The germline gives CDR1 SEHNR, CDR2 FQNEAQ (reference sequence). The CDR3 extends over 15 amino acids. J lost 4 bases, V lost 0 bases, and 6 bases had no gene match.

The chain employs TRBV4-1 and TRBJ2-3, with D hard to call. The V gene lost 0 bases and the J gene lost 4 bases, with 8 bases spanning the gap. Germline V lookup: CDR1 MGHRA, CDR2 YSYEKL. This CDR3 has 14 amino acids. The CDR3 nucleotides are TGCGCCAGCAGCCAAGAGAGCCGTGCAGATACGCAGTATTTT. Translated, it gives CASSQESRADTQYF.

The chain is built from TRBV7-9 and TRBJ2-7; D is perhaps TRBD2 (5 bases). CDR1 and CDR2 (germline): SEHNR, FQNEAQ (reference sequence). The CDR3 is 12 residues long. With 10 bases removed from V and 3 bases from J, the gap between germline ends came to 13 bases. The CDR3 DNA is TGTGCCACCGCGGAGGCAGGCTACGAGCAGTACTTC. This sequence encodes CATAEAGYEQYF.

This rearrangement joins TRBV20-1 to TRBJ2-1; D uncertain. V lost 3 bases to trimming and J lost 15 bases, with 12 bases between them. Germline V gives CDR1 DFQATT, CDR2 SNEGSKA (reference sequence). The CDR3 length is 10 residues. CDR3 amino acids: CSASSPPGFF. Written as DNA, the CDR3 is TGCAGTGCTAGCTCTCCCCCGGGGTTCTTC.

The CDR3: CASGSSGLDNEQFF. The CDR3 DNA reads TGCGCCAGCGGTTCCTCGGGGTTGGACAATGAGCAGTTCTTC. The chain is built from TRBV4-1 and TRBJ2-1, with D perhaps matching TRBD2 (5 bases). Germline CDR1 is MGHRA and CDR2 is YSYEKL. This CDR3 contains 14 residues. The V end was cut by 8 bases, the J end by 5 bases, with 16 bases between.

The chain is built from TRBV7-8 and TRBJ1-5, with D possibly being TRBD1 (5 bases). V was pared by 5 bases and J by 4 bases, with 21 bases between. The CDR3 has 17 amino acids. Germline lookup yields CDR1 SGHVS and CDR2 FQNEAQ. The CDR3 region has the DNA TGTGCCAGCAGCCAGTTCAGCCAGGGATACCTTAATCAGCCCCAGCATTTT. Encoded protein: CASSQFSQGYLNQPQHF.

The chain links TRBV6-6 to TRBJ1-1; no reliable D call. The CDR3 totals 15 residues. The V gene's germline CDR1 is MNHNY and CDR2 SVGAGI (reference sequence). Trimming left V 0 bases short and J 1 base short, with 9 bases between. The CDR3 sequence: CASSYSRGKNTEAFF. The DNA for the CDR3 is TGTGCCAGCAGTTACTCCCGCGGTAAGAACACTGAAGCTTTCTTT.

V gene TRBV9 combines with J gene TRBJ1-5; no clear D. Germline V CDR1 and CDR2: SGDLS, YYNGEE. The ends were cut back, 0 bases at V and 0 bases at J, with 4 bases in the middle. This CDR3 contains 14 residues. This CDR3 is CASSVGGSNQPQHF. DNA of the CDR3: TGTGCCAGCAGCGTAGGTGGTAGCAATCAGCCCCAGCATTTT.

V and J are TRBV11-2 and TRBJ1-4; a weak D match, TRBD1 (5 bases). The germline CDR1 and CDR2 sequences are SGHAT and FQNNGV. The V end lost 0 bases, the J end lost 3 bases, and 8 bases lay between the germline ends. The CDR3 runs to 15 residues. The CDR3 loop reads CASSLDPGPNEKLFF. CDR3 bases: TGTGCCAGCAGCTTAGATCCGGGGCCTAATGAAAAACTGTTTTTT.

This rearrangement joins TRBV4-2 to TRBJ2-3; possibly TRBD1 for D (6 bases). Trimming took 3 bases from V and 2 from J, leaving 21 bases between them. The length of the CDR3 is 18 residues. Per germline, CDR1 LGHNA and CDR2 YNFKEQ. CDR3 sequence (DNA): TGTGCCAGCAGCCATCCCCCAGGAAGGACAGCCTCCACAGATACGCAGTATTTT. This codes for CASSHPPGRTASTDTQYF.

The genes are TRBV29-1 and TRBJ1-4, with a possible D match to TRBD1 (5 bases). This CDR3 region has 15 residues. V lost 6 bases and J lost 0, with 14 bases in between. Looked up from germline, CDR1 is SQVTM and CDR2 is ANQGSEA. The CDR3 DNA reads TGCAGCGTCAGCCGGGACGCAACAACTAATGAAAAACTGTTTTTT. It specifies CSVSRDATTNEKLFF.

The CDR3 sequence: CASSQEDRLRNTIYF. CDR3 coding DNA: TGTGCCAGCTCACAAGAGGACCGACTCAGAAACACCATATATTTT. The chain has TRBV18 and TRBJ1-3; no firm D call. The CDR3 is 15 amino acids. Trimming cost V 4 bases and J 5 bases, with 15 bases left between them. Germline CDR1 and CDR2: KGHSH and LQKENI.

The chain recombines TRBV5-4 with TRBJ1-1; D unresolved. CDR1 and CDR2 (germline): SGHNT, YYREEE (reference sequence). V was pared by 0 bases and J by 6 bases, with 12 bases between. The CDR3 spans 14 residues. The chain's CDR3 is CASSLARPDAEAFF. CDR3 DNA: TGTGCCAGCAGCTTGGCCAGGCCCGACGCTGAAGCTTTCTTT.

The genes are TRBV30 and TRBJ2-2; maybe TRBD2 (6 bases). The CDR3 is made up of 15 amino acids. V shed 1 base and J shed 3 bases, with 12 bases lying between them. Germline V gene lookup returns CDR1 GTSNPN and CDR2 SVGIG (reference sequence). CDR3 residues: CAWSGDGGYTGELFF. Here the CDR3 DNA reads TGTGCCTGGAGTGGGGACGGGGGTTACACCGGGGAGCTGTTTTTT.

This chain uses TRBV5-5 with TRBJ1-1, with D possibly TRBD1 on 5 matching bases. From germline, CDR1 is SGHKS and CDR2 YYEKEE (reference sequence). This CDR3 is built from 13 residues. The V end lost 3 bases, the J end lost 1 base, and 7 bases lay between the germline ends. CDR3 DNA sequence: TGTGCCAGCAGCTACGGACAGAACACTGAAGCTTTCTTT. It is translated as CASSYGQNTEAFF. The whole variable domain, remainder taken from reference TRBV5-5 and TRBJ1-1, is DAGVTQSPTHLIKTRGQQVTLRCSPISGHKSVSWYQQVLGQGPQFIFQYYEKEERGRGNFPDRFSARQFPNYSSELNVNALLLGDSALYLCASSYGQNTEAFFGQGTRLTVV.

The V and J genes are TRBV9 and TRBJ2-7; the D gene is possibly TRBD2 (5 bases). The CDR3 sequence is 15 residues long. The V gene's germline CDR1 is SGDLS and CDR2 YYNGEE. The V and J ends lost 0 bases and 2 bases respectively, with 12 bases between them. CDR3 protein: CASSVAAVNTYEQYF. The CDR3 DNA sequence: TGTGCCAGCAGCGTAGCAGCGGTGAACACCTACGAGCAGTACTTC.

The chain combines TRBV14 with TRBJ1-2, with 7 bases that match TRBD1. CDR3 length: 16 residues. Germline V gene sequence: CDR1 SGHDN, CDR2 FVKESK. V gave up 3 bases and J gave up 8 bases; unmatched junction bases: 15. The CDR3 here is CASSHPRDSTAIGYTF. The CDR3 DNA follows: TGTGCCAGCAGCCACCCTCGGGACAGCACGGCGATCGGCTACACCTTC.

This clone was recorded a few times. The J gene is TRBJ1-1, the V gene TRBV27, with D unclear. V was trimmed by 2 bases and J by 3 bases, leaving 7 bases between them. CDR1 is MNHEY and CDR2 is SMNVEV in the germline V gene (reference sequence). The CDR3 runs 13 residues. The CDR3 reads CASSLEGDTEAFF. The CDR3 bases are TGTGCCAGCAGTTTAGAGGGCGACACTGAAGCTTTCTTT.

The V and J genes are TRBV28 and TRBJ1-1, with D unclear. The CDR3 extends over 12 amino acids. Germline V gene sequence: CDR1 MDHEN, CDR2 SYDVKM. V gave up 6 bases and J gave up 3 bases, with 8 bases separating them. CDR3 sequence (DNA): TGTGCCAGCAGAAATTGGGACACTGAAGCTTTCTTT. Its protein is CASRNWDTEAFF.

The chain links TRBV27 to TRBJ1-2; 12 bases fit TRBD1. J was trimmed by 3 bases and V by 2 bases; bases with no gene match: 4. Looked up from germline, CDR1 is MNHEY and CDR2 is SMNVEV (reference sequence). This CDR3 is 16 amino acids long. CDR3 residues: CASSLGTGGPYYGYTF. In nucleotides, the CDR3 is TGTGCCAGCAGTTTAGGGACAGGGGGCCCATACTATGGCTACACCTTC.

The CDR3 is CASSYGAGNSYEQYF. As DNA, the CDR3 is TGTGCCAGCAGTTACGGAGCGGGTAACTCCTACGAGCAGTACTTC. The rearrangement joins TRBV6-6 to TRBJ2-7, with D perhaps TRBD2 (6 bases). This CDR3 comprises 15 residues. The V end was cut by 2 bases, the J end by 0 bases, with 11 bases between. Germline CDR1 MNHNY, CDR2 SVGAGI (reference sequence).